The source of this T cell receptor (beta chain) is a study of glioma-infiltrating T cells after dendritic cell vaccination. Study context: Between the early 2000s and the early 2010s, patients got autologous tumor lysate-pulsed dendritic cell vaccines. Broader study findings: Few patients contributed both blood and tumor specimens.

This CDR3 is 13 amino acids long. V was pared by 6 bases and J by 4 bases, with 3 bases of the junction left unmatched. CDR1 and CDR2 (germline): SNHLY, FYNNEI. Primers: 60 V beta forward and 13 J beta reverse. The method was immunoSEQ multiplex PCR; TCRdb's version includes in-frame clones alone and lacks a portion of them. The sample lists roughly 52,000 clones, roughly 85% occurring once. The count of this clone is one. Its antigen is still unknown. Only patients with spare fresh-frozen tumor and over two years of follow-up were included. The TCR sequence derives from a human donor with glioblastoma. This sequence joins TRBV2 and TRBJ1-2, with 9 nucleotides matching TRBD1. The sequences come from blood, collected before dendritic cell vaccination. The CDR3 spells CASSGQGSYGYTF. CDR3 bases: TGTGCCAGCAGCGGACAGGGGAGCTATGGCTACACCTTC.